These T cell receptor beta chains were read from a single sample in a study of beta chain features in type 1 diabetes. Sequencing used immunoSEQ multiplex PCR; TCRdb keeps in-frame clones, though not all of them. Seen here are 310,000 or so clones, 15% observed once, and the top ten hold 0.015% to 0.017%. Sequencing was carried out using naive CD4+ T cells from blood. Receptor source: a man aged 18 to 30 with type 1 diabetes. Each CDR3 is given with its conserved first and last residue. D genes are given only for firm matches. Size values are once, few and many counts, or a class for expanded clones, and some rows have none.

TRBV2	TRBJ2-5	-	-	CASSERDKETQYF	TGTGCCAGCAGTGAAAGAGATAAAGAGACCCAGTACTTC
TRBV2	TRBJ2-2	-	TRBD2	CASRGLAEVGLFF	TGTGCCAGCAGAGGGCTAGCGGAGGTCGGGCTGTTTTTT
TRBV11-2	TRBJ2-3	few	-	CASSFNPLGGLGGDTQYF	TGTGCCAGCAGCTTTAATCCCCTGGGCGGACTGGGCGGGGATACGCAGTATTTT
TRBV7-2	TRBJ2-1	few	TRBD2	CASSLATSGRGEQFF	TGTGCCAGCAGCTTAGCCACTAGCGGGAGGGGTGAGCAGTTCTTC
TRBV28	TRBJ2-7	few	-	CASSLPSRFDEQYF	TGTGCCAGCAGTCTTCCGAGCAGGTTCGACGAGCAGTACTTC
TRBV19	TRBJ2-5	few	-	CASRRTAGETQYF	TGTGCCAGTAGGCGGACCGCGGGAGAGACCCAGTACTTC
TRBV6-5	TRBJ2-1	-	-	CASSDVKRQFF	TGTGCCAGCAGTGATGTGAAGAGGCAGTTCTTC
TRBV28	TRBJ1-1	few	-	CASSWGAGAQAFF	TGTGCCAGCAGCTGGGGCGCGGGAGCTCAAGCTTTCTTT
TRBV19	TRBJ2-5	-	-	CASSTPDRFGQETQYF	TGTGCCAGTAGTACCCCGGACAGATTCGGACAAGAGACCCAGTACTTC
TRBV7-6	TRBJ2-3	-	TRBD2	CASSLEAGASTDTQYF	TGTGCCAGCAGCTTGGAGGCGGGAGCGAGCACAGATACGCAGTATTTT
TRBV9	TRBJ2-5	-	TRBD2	CASSLGLAGGTQYF	TGTGCCAGCAGCCTGGGACTAGCGGGCGGGACCCAGTACTTC
TRBV5-1	TRBJ2-5	-	-	CASGFGETQYF	TGCGCCAGCGGTTTCGGTGAGACCCAGTACTTC
TRBV4-1	TRBJ2-1	few	TRBD2	CASSHPSGGQNNEQFF	TGCGCCAGCAGCCACCCTAGCGGGGGGCAAAACAATGAGCAGTTCTTC
TRBV10-3	TRBJ1-2	few	TRBD1	CAISRTGGTNNYGYTF	TGTGCCATCAGCCGGACAGGGGGCACAAACAACTATGGCTACACCTTC
TRBV6-6	TRBJ2-1	few	TRBD2	CASRGRKGLMLF	TGTGCCAGCAGGGGTCGGAAGGGACTAATGCTCTTC
TRBV27	TRBJ2-7	few	TRBD2	CASSFGTSGAEQYF	TGTGCCAGCAGTTTCGGGACTAGCGGGGCGGAGCAGTACTTC
TRBV7-8	TRBJ2-1	few	TRBD1	CASSLGTGREQFF	TGTGCCAGCAGCTTGGGGACAGGGAGAGAGCAGTTCTTC
TRBV30	TRBJ2-2	-	TRBD2	CAWRRGGLNTGELFF	TGTGCCTGGAGACGCGGGGGGCTAAACACCGGGGAGCTGTTTTTT
TRBV9	TRBJ2-1	few	TRBD2	CASSSTSGSNEQFF	TGTGCCAGCAGTTCGACTAGCGGGAGCAATGAGCAGTTCTTC